Many counts were recorded for the clone carrying this T cell receptor (beta chain). The antigen is undetermined. This CDR3 has 13 residues. The V end lost 7 bases, the J end lost 2 bases, and 12 bases lay between the germline ends. Germline CDR1 and CDR2: SGDLS and YYNGEE. For TCR, cDNA came from 5'RACE template switching, which added a universal primer site and UMIs. TCRdb fed the 5' RACE reads into MiXCR, producing one record per CDR3 protein. The sample shows hundreds of thousands of distinct CDR3 sequences, over 4.5% of them seen only once. This record belongs to a study of T cells after yellow fever vaccination. Overall study results and limits: Clonotypes found in both CD4 and CD8 compartments made up a small share. Subsequent booster samples again held most clones from primary vaccination (less than 98% CD4, over 80% CD8). Researchers report a weaker secondary response that nonetheless peaked faster, day 5 versus 15.

The V gene is TRBV9, the J gene TRBJ2-5; D unclear. The starting material was CD4+ T cells sorted from PBMCs, obtained on the day of the yellow fever booster vaccination. This TCR came from a man aged 18 to 29 who received the YFV17D yellow fever vaccine. The CDR3 DNA reads TGTGCCAGCGGCCTGGGCGCTCAAGAGACCCAGTACTTC. This codes for CASGLGAQETQYF.